These 15 T cell receptor beta chains came from one sample sequenced in a study of cytomegalovirus exposure and HLA in healthy donors. The protocol was immunoSEQ multiplex PCR, while the TCRdb copy is restricted to in-frame clones and leaves out a portion. The sample carries 150,000 to 200,000 clones, 80% to 85% recorded once. Sequencing was done on a sample of PBMCs. These receptors were taken from a man younger than 40 in good health and CMV-seropositive.

V usage is TRBV5-1 and J usage is TRBJ2-4; 7 bases are a match to TRBD2. Trimming took 1 base from V and 7 from J; bases not matched to a gene: 5. Germline CDR1 and CDR2: SGHRS and YFSETQ. The CDR3 runs 14 residues. Here the CDR3 reads CASSLTSDGNIQYF. CDR3 bases: TGCGCCAGCAGCTTGACTAGCGACGGGAACATTCAGTACTTC.

The chain couples TRBV10-2 to TRBJ2-1, with D possibly being TRBD2 (6 bases). The CDR3 length is 15 residues. The V end was cut by 7 bases, the J end by 4 bases, with 17 bases between. The germline gives CDR1 WSHSY, CDR2 SAAADI. CDR3 sequence (DNA): TGCGCCAGCAAGGGCCGTAGCGGAGTTTACAATGAGCAGTTCTTC. Protein sequence: CASKGRSGVYNEQFF.

The V and J genes are TRBV4-1 and TRBJ1-2, with D perhaps TRBD1 (6 bases). V gave up 4 bases and J gave up 4 bases, with 16 bases separating them. CDR3 length: 15 amino acids. Germline V lookup: CDR1 MGHRA, CDR2 YSYEKL. CDR3 bases: TGCGCCAGCAGCCCGGGGGGGCCACAGAGCTATGGCTACACCTTC. Translating it yields CASSPGGPQSYGYTF.

The rearrangement uses TRBV11-2 and TRBJ2-7; weak D call: TRBD2 (5 bases). This CDR3 has 12 residues. The V and J ends lost 7 bases and 0 bases respectively, with 7 bases between them. Germline CDR1 reads SGHAT; CDR2 reads FQNNGV. The CDR3 spells CASTLASYEQYF. CDR3 coding DNA: TGTGCCAGCACCCTAGCCTCCTACGAGCAGTACTTC.

This chain connects TRBV4-1 to TRBJ2-1; 9 bases agree with TRBD2. There are 18 residues in the CDR3. Unmatched junction bases numbered 7, after V lost 0 bases and J lost 1 base. Germline V gene data show CDR1 as MGHRA and CDR2 as YSYEKL. CDR3 residues: CASSQETGTSGSYNEQFF. The CDR3, as DNA: TGCGCCAGCAGCCAAGAAACAGGAACTAGCGGGTCCTACAATGAGCAGTTCTTC.

The CDR3 spells CASSQKNFGQGSYNEQFF. CDR3 nucleotides: TGTGCCAGCAGTCAAAAGAACTTCGGACAGGGTTCCTACAATGAGCAGTTCTTC. This chain connects TRBV2 to TRBJ2-1; 8 nucleotides agree with TRBD1. The CDR3 consists of 18 residues. Per the germline V gene, CDR1 is SNHLY and CDR2 is FYNNEI. J lost 1 base, V lost 5 bases, and 13 bases had no gene match.

CDR3 nucleotide sequence: TGTGCCAGCAGGCAGGGGGTCCAAGAGACCCAGTACTTC. The encoded protein is CASRQGVQETQYF. The gene calls are TRBV6-5 and TRBJ2-5; 7 nucleotides match TRBD1. This CDR3 has 13 residues. Germline CDR1 reads MNHEY; CDR2 reads SVGAGI. The V and J ends lost 6 bases and 1 base, in that order; junction bases with no gene match: 2.

CDR3 sequence (DNA): TGTGCCAGCAGTTCTAGACAGGGTAATTCACCCCTCCACTTT. The encoded protein is CASSSRQGNSPLHF. This chain connects TRBV28 to TRBJ1-6; 7 nucleotides align to TRBD1. The CDR3 covers 14 residues. Trimming at V came to 4 bases and at J to 6 bases, leaving 3 bases not matched to a gene. The germline V gene encodes CDR1 MDHEN and CDR2 SYDVKM.

The V call is TRBV19, the J call TRBJ2-1; tentatively, D is TRBD2 (6 bases). The CDR3 has 15 residues. V was trimmed by 3 bases and J by 1 base, leaving 10 bases between them. Germline V gives CDR1 LNHDA, CDR2 SQIVND (reference sequence). CDR3 loop: CASSITGGSYNEQFF. The CDR3 DNA reads TGTGCCAGTAGTATTACCGGGGGTTCCTACAATGAGCAGTTCTTC.

This clone turned up a few times. The chain combines TRBV28 with TRBJ2-7; 10 bases are shared with TRBD1. V gave up 7 bases and J gave up 2 bases; unmatched junction bases: 5. The CDR3 contains 14 residues. The germline gives CDR1 MDHEN, CDR2 SYDVKM. CDR3 in DNA: TGTGCCAGCATCCCGGACAGGGGGACCTACGAGCAGTACTTC. It encodes CASIPDRGTYEQYF.

This clone was seen only a few times. This chain links TRBV5-6 with TRBJ1-2, with D possibly TRBD1 on 5 matching bases. The V end was cut by 4 bases, the J end by 8 bases, with 9 bases between. CDR1 and CDR2 from the germline V gene are SGHDT and YYEEEE. The CDR3 runs 11 residues. The CDR3 nucleotides are TGTGCCAGCAGCGTAGGGGCCGGCTACACCTTC. It is translated as CASSVGAGYTF.

This chain uses TRBV11-2 with TRBJ1-3; D remains unclear. The ends were cut back, 1 base at V and 4 bases at J, with 14 bases in the middle. This CDR3 comprises 16 residues. Germline values: CDR1 SGHAT, CDR2 FQNNGV. For the CDR3, the DNA is TGTGCCAGCAGCTTAGTGGGGAGCCTCATCGGAAACACCATATATTTT. Its protein product is CASSLVGSLIGNTIYF.

In regard to this clone: The junction departs from the called germline gene at one end, perhaps through a read error. The rearrangement links TRBV11-2 to TRBJ2-2; 11 bases agree with TRBD2. Germline CDR1 is SGHAT and CDR2 is FQNNGV. The CDR3 has 15 residues. CDR3 nucleotide sequence: TGTGCCAGCAACTTAGCGGGAGGGCGAACCGGGGAGCTGTTTTTT. Its protein product is CASNLAGGRTGELFF. The full variable domain, rest sourced from reference TRBV11-2 and TRBJ2-2, is EAGVAQSPRYKIIEKRQSVAFWCNPISGHATLYWYQQILGQGPKLLIQFQNNGVVDDSQLPKDRFSAERLKGVDSTLKIQPAKLEDSAVYLCASNLAGGRTGELFFGEGSRLTVL.

This chain connects TRBV5-4 to TRBJ2-7; TRBD2 matches at 11 bases. The CDR3 covers 15 residues. Trimming removed 4 bases from V and 1 base from J; junction bases left unmatched: 4. In germline, CDR1 is SGHNT, CDR2 YYREEE (reference sequence). The CDR3 DNA reads TGTGCCAGCAGCGTTAGCGGGGGGGTATCCTACGAGCAGTACTTC. It translates to CASSVSGGVSYEQYF.

The J gene is TRBJ1-3, the V gene TRBV4-1; the D gene is possibly TRBD1 (5 bases). This CDR3 is 17 amino acids long. Trimming removed 0 bases from V and 2 bases from J, with 14 bases in between. Germline assignment: CDR1 MGHRA and CDR2 YSYEKL. CDR3 residues: CASSQDLGRGTGNTIYF. The CDR3 nucleotides are TGCGCCAGCAGCCAAGATTTAGGGAGGGGCACTGGAAACACCATATATTTT.